The following is a TCR beta chain sequence with its context. Recovery among Cohort 3 donors was established by two negative PCRs, clearance, or symptom resolution. The entry originates in a study of blood T cell repertoires in COVID-19. Looked up from germline, CDR1 is SGHAT and CDR2 is FQNNGV. The V end was cut by 1 base, the J end by 11 bases, with 17 bases between. This CDR3 contains 14 residues. Clones were read by immunoSEQ multiplex PCR, and TCRdb kept only the in-frame ones, dropping some. The sample has fewer than 200,000 clones, roughly 83% seen once. This receptor was identified in a woman in her 50s who had recovered from COVID-19. The material sequenced was PBMCs or T cells enriched from blood (not recorded which). The chain combines TRBV11-2 with TRBJ1-1; D possibly corresponds to TRBD1 (6 bases). CDR3 residues: CASSLVGGGRRAFF. For the CDR3, the DNA is TGTGCCAGCAGCTTAGTTGGGGGCGGAAGGAGGGCTTTCTTT.